Each of the 16 T cell receptor beta chains below was sequenced from the same sample in a study of blood T cells in healthy people across ages. A J-beta primer mix and a sample-barcoded 5' primer were used in a second PCR of about 7 to 12 cycles. TCRdb processed the 5' RACE reads anew with MiXCR; each CDR3 protein has one entry. This sample has about 1.5 million distinct CDR3 sequences, with approximately 43% found just once. Sequencing input: blood. These receptors were obtained from a woman between 18 and 29 years old in good health.

This sequence joins TRBV5-1 and TRBJ2-2, with D perhaps TRBD2 (5 bases). V gave up 6 bases and J gave up 4 bases, with 13 bases separating them. The CDR3 is 14 residues long. Germline-derived CDR1 and CDR2 are SGHRS and YFSETQ. In nucleotides, the CDR3 is TGCGCCAGCACCCAGTTGGCGGGCACCGGGGAGCTGTTTTTT. Translation gives CASTQLAGTGELFF.

This clonotype was counted a few times. The J gene is TRBJ2-4, the V gene TRBV7-9; D call uncertain. CDR1 SEHNR and CDR2 FQNEAQ come from the germline V gene (reference sequence). The CDR3 totals 12 residues. V was clipped by 5 bases and J by 1 base, with 3 bases between them. The CDR3 nucleotides read TGTGCCAGCAGCCCCGCCAAAAACATTCAGTACTTC. This codes for CASSPAKNIQYF.

This clonotype showed up just a few times. The rearrangement joins TRBV5-1 to TRBJ2-5; D is undetermined. The CDR3 covers 13 residues. V dropped 4 bases and J dropped 4 bases, with 11 bases sitting between them. Germline V lookup: CDR1 SGHRS, CDR2 YFSETQ. As DNA, the CDR3 is TGCGCCAGCAGCCAAGCCGTGGGAGAGACCCAGTACTTC. Translated: CASSQAVGETQYF.

With regard to this clonotype: Since a much larger clone is just one base distant, this may be a read error. The V gene is TRBV12-3 or TRBV12-4, the J gene TRBJ1-2, with D possibly TRBD1 on 6 matching bases. Trimming pared 6 bases from V and 3 bases from J, leaving 11 bases between. The length of the CDR3 is 13 residues. CDR3 sequence (DNA): TGTGCCAGCAGGTCCACAGGGTACTATGGCTACACCTTC. Residues: CASRSTGYYGYTF.

In the case of this clonotype: At one end, the junction sequence differs from germline, possibly due to a read error. The rearrangement joins TRBV4-3 to TRBJ1-2, with D maybe TRBD1 (6 bases). The CDR3 spans 15 residues. Germline CDR1 is LGHNA and CDR2 is YSLEER. DNA of the CDR3: TGTGCCAGCAGCCAAGACCTACAGGGTTACTATGGCTACACCTTC. It yields the protein CASSQDLQGYYGYTF.

This chain connects TRBV12-3 or TRBV12-4 to TRBJ2-7; tentatively, D is TRBD2 (5 bases). The CDR3 loop spans 15 amino acids. V dropped 5 bases and J dropped 0 bases, with 14 bases sitting between them. Here the CDR3 reads CASSARSRDSYEQYF. The CDR3 bases are TGTGCCAGCAGTGCCAGGTCCCGGGACTCCTACGAGCAGTACTTC.

The rearrangement links TRBV7-9 to TRBJ2-7; TRBD1 is a possible D gene (6 bases). The CDR3 has 15 amino acids. CDR1 is SEHNR and CDR2 is FQNEAQ in the germline V gene (reference sequence). Trimming removed 3 bases from V and 5 bases from J, with 17 bases in between. The CDR3 here is CASSFSTGRTHEQYF. As DNA, the CDR3 is TGTGCCAGCAGCTTCTCTACAGGGAGAACCCACGAGCAGTACTTC.

This chain uses TRBV7-2 with TRBJ2-7, with 8 bases identical to TRBD2. There are 15 residues in the CDR3. The V segment lost 1 base and the J segment 6 bases; nucleotides outside the gene matches: 8. Germline-derived CDR1 and CDR2 are SGHTA and FQGNSA. The CDR3 here is CASSLVAGGLGEQYF. Written as DNA, the CDR3 is TGTGCCAGCAGCTTAGTGGCGGGGGGCCTCGGCGAGCAGTACTTC.

The V call is TRBV25-1, the J call TRBJ2-7; 7 nucleotides agree with TRBD1. From germline, CDR1 is MGHDK and CDR2 SYGVNS. This CDR3 spans 15 amino acids. J gave up 3 bases and V 4 bases, and 9 bases lay outside the gene matches. The chain's CDR3 is CASSGGTAARYEQYF. As DNA, the CDR3 is TGTGCCAGCAGTGGAGGGACAGCTGCCCGCTACGAGCAGTACTTC.

V gene TRBV6-1 combines with J gene TRBJ1-2, with unresolved D. The germline gives CDR1 MNHNS, CDR2 SASEGT. The CDR3 length is 11 residues. V lost 3 bases to trimming and J lost 7 bases, with 6 bases between them. The CDR3 is CASSDRFGYTF. The CDR3, as DNA: TGTGCCAGCAGTGACAGATTTGGCTACACCTTC.

This clonotype was recorded a few times. This sequence joins TRBV3-1 and TRBJ2-1; 7 bases agree with TRBD1. Looked up from germline, CDR1 is LGHDT and CDR2 is YNNKEL (reference sequence). The CDR3 has 14 residues. V shed 3 bases and J 3 bases; nucleotides not matched to a gene: 2. The CDR3 sequence: CASSHRQGYNEQFF. The CDR3 coding sequence is TGTGCCAGCAGCCATCGACAGGGCTACAATGAGCAGTTCTTC.

This clonotype came up a few times. V and J are TRBV6-2 or TRBV6-3 and TRBJ1-1; 10 nucleotides line up with TRBD1. CDR3 size: 14 residues. V was clipped by 10 bases and J by 4 bases; unmatched bases: 9. CDR1 is MNHEY and CDR2 is SVGEGT in the germline V gene. CDR3 DNA: TGTGCCATCGGGACAGGGGTTTTGGGCACTGAAGCTTTCTTT. It is translated as CAIGTGVLGTEAFF.

The chain employs TRBV5-1 and TRBJ2-1; D gene unclear. The CDR3 runs to 13 residues. The V end lost 4 bases, the J end lost 6 bases, and 11 bases lay between the germline ends. CDR1 SGHRS and CDR2 YFSETQ come from the germline V gene. The CDR3 protein is CASSRTAVNEQFF. For the CDR3, the DNA is TGCGCCAGCAGCAGGACCGCCGTCAATGAGCAGTTCTTC.

This clonotype was detected only once. The chain couples TRBV4-3 to TRBJ1-4, with 10 bases fitting TRBD1. This CDR3 comprises 16 residues. Germline V lookup: CDR1 LGHNA, CDR2 YSLEER. Germline trimming cut 4 bases from V and 5 bases from J; bases unmatched to any gene: 7. CDR3 DNA: TGCGCCAGCAGCCCTCGGACAGGGGGAGGGAATGAAAAACTGTTTTTT. This encodes CASSPRTGGGNEKLFF.

This clonotype was seen only a few times. The chain combines TRBV27 with TRBJ1-6, with D maybe TRBD1 (5 bases). Looked up from germline, CDR1 is MNHEY and CDR2 is SMNVEV (reference sequence). CDR3 size: 16 residues. V was cut by 8 bases and J by 0 bases, with 14 bases left in between. The CDR3 is CASARTWSSYNSPLHF. The CDR3 bases are TGTGCCAGCGCTAGGACATGGAGCTCCTATAATTCACCCCTCCACTTT.

The V and J genes are TRBV29-1 and TRBJ1-2; TRBD1 is a possible D gene (5 bases). Trimming cost V 1 base and J 3 bases, with 12 bases left between them. CDR3 length: 14 residues. Germline CDR1 reads SQVTM; CDR2 reads ANQGSEA. This CDR3 is CSVEAAGKYYGYTF. The CDR3 DNA is TGCAGCGTTGAAGCAGCAGGGAAGTACTATGGCTACACCTTC.